One sample yielded the 3 T cell receptor beta chains listed below, sequenced in a study of shared clonotypes between healthy human individuals. Measured with immunoSEQ multiplex PCR; TCRdb has only the in-frame clones, and not every one. The table lists 2,500,000 or so clones, more than 90% of them singletons. Specimen: naive CD4+ T cells sorted from blood. Regarding subset: CD45RA+ positively selected. The receptors shown here come from a man younger than 35 in good health.

This chain connects TRBV29-1 to TRBJ2-1; 10 bases are a match to TRBD1. Germline CDR1 and CDR2: SQVTM and ANQGSEA. J lost 8 bases, V lost 1 base, and 5 bases had no gene match. This CDR3 contains 14 residues. Written as DNA, the CDR3 is TGCAGCGTTGAAGGACAGGGGGCTTTCCATGAGCAGTTCTTC. The encoded protein is CSVEGQGAFHEQFF.

This clone appeared a few times. Different DNA sequences within this sample yield the same CDR3. V usage is TRBV6-5 and J usage is TRBJ1-2; D perhaps matches TRBD1 (5 bases). V was shortened by 2 bases and J by 7 bases, with 8 bases between the two germline ends. Looked up from germline, CDR1 is MNHEY and CDR2 is SVGAGI. The CDR3 runs to 12 residues. The CDR3: CASSYGGVGYTF. The CDR3 region has the DNA TGTGCCAGCAGTTACGGGGGGGTTGGCTACACCTTC.

Remarks on this clone: Additional DNA sequences in this sample encode the identical CDR3. The gene calls are TRBV19 and TRBJ2-5; perhaps TRBD1 as D (5 bases). The germline gives CDR1 LNHDA, CDR2 SQIVND (reference sequence). The CDR3 runs to 13 residues. Trimming took off 3 bases at V and 5 bases at J, with 10 bases between the two ends. CDR3 region: CASSIQGSETQYF. CDR3 sequence (DNA): TGTGCCAGTAGTATCCAGGGATCGGAGACCCAGTACTTC. Supplemented by reference TRBV19 and TRBJ2-5, the full variable domain reads DGGITQSPKYLFRKEGQNVTLSCEQNLNHDAMYWYRQDPGQGLRLIYYSQIVNDFQKGDIAEGYSVSREKKESFPLTVTSAQKNPTAFYLCASSIQGSETQYFGPGTRLLVL.